This T cell receptor (beta chain) comes out of a study of identical twins. Study-level results: Not following the same donors, the study drew its conclusions from cross-sectional statistical analysis. Among out-of-frame alpha sequences shared by twins, low generation probability occurred in excess. Models underestimated how often monozygotic twins shared out-of-frame TCR alpha.

TCRdb ran MiXCR on the 5' RACE reads and lists one entry per CDR3 protein. The sample yields a few hundred thousand distinct CDR3 sequences, less than 9.5% seen once. Losses at the gene ends were 5 bases for V and 3 bases for J; bases not matched to a gene: 9. This CDR3 is 15 amino acids long. Per germline, CDR1 MNHEY and CDR2 SMNVEV (reference sequence). Notes on this clonotype: Its antigen is undetermined.

These data were also filed under a second study, of yellow fever vaccine responses in identical twins.

The chain carries TRBV27 and TRBJ2-7; the match to TRBD2 covers 8 bases. The sequenced sample consisted of CD8+ T cells sorted from blood. The sequence was obtained from a woman under 30 in good health. The CDR3 DNA sequence: TGTGCCAGCAGTCCCCTCATAGCGGGACTCTACGAGCAGTACTTC. Protein product: CASSPLIAGLYEQYF.